Presented here are 2 T cell receptor beta chains from one specimen sequenced in a study of regulatory T cells in long-lasting Graves disease. The time point: newly diagnosed GD, antithyroid drugs for less than 3 months. PBMCs provided the RNA from which the TCR library was made. Arm-PCR of CDR3 regions and iRepertoire HTBI primers were the basis on which TCR beta libraries were built. TCRdb recomputed calls from the multiplex PCR reads with MiXCR, one row per CDR3 protein. Here the sample spans 450,000 to 650,000 distinct CDR3 sequences, more than 15% being singletons. Another study also made use of these data, one on T cells in Graves' hyperthyroidism and ophthalmopathy.

The sample in question was peripheral blood mononuclear cells (PBMCs), obtained at new diagnosis, from a patient treated with antithyroid drugs. These receptors all come from a woman aged 40-65 years with Graves disease.

This clonotype was seen ten or more times. This chain links TRBV11-2 with TRBJ2-5, with 11 bases aligning to TRBD2. This CDR3 has 16 amino acids. Germline V gene sequence: CDR1 SGHAT, CDR2 FQNNGV. The V gene end was trimmed by 3 bases and the J gene end by 4 bases; junction bases not matched to a gene: 7. The CDR3 protein is CASSLYILAGGETQYF. As DNA, the CDR3 is TGTGCCAGCAGCTTGTACATTCTAGCGGGAGGAGAGACCCAGTACTTC.

The chain recombines TRBV19 with TRBJ2-1, with a tentative D call TRBD2 (6 bases). Trimming removed 5 bases at V and 3 bases at J, with 11 bases between. CDR1 LNHDA and CDR2 SQIVND come from the germline V gene (reference sequence). This CDR3 is 14 amino acids long. Here the CDR3 DNA reads TGTGCCAGTAGTCTGGCGGAGGGCTACAATGAGCAGTTCTTC. Amino acid sequence: CASSLAEGYNEQFF. The full variable domain, in which reference TRBV19 and TRBJ2-1 provide the parts outside the CDR3, is DGGITQSPKYLFRKEGQNVTLSCEQNLNHDAMYWYRQDPGQGLRLIYYSQIVNDFQKGDIAEGYSVSREKKESFPLTVTSAQKNPTAFYLCASSLAEGYNEQFFGPGTRLTVL.